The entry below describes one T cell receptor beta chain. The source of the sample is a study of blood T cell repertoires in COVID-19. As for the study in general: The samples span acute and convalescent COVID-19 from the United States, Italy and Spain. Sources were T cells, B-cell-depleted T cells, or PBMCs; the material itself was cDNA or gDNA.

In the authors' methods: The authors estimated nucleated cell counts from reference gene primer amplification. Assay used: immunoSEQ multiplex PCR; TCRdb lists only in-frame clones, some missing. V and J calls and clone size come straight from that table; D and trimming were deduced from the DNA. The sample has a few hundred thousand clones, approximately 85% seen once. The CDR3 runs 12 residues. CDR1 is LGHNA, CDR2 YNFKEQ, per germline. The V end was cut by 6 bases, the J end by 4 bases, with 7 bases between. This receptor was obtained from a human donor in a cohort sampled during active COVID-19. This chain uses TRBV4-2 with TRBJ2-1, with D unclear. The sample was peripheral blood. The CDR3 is CASSKRYNEQFF. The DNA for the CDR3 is TGTGCCAGCAGTAAGAGATACAATGAGCAGTTCTTC.